These 22 T cell receptor beta chains came from one sample sequenced in a study of blood T cells in healthy people across ages. A sample-barcoded 5' primer and a J-beta primer mix were used in a second PCR of roughly 6 to 12 cycles. In TCRdb, the 5' RACE reads were re-called with MiXCR into one record per CDR3 protein. Of 450,000 to 700,000 distinct CDR3 sequences listed, approximately 25% are singletons. Material for sequencing was blood. These receptors came from a woman between 65 and 79 years old in good health.

This chain connects TRBV7-8 to TRBJ1-4; D uncertain. The CDR3 runs 16 residues. Per germline, CDR1 SGHVS and CDR2 FQNEAQ. Trimming pared 5 bases from V and 0 bases from J, leaving 13 bases between. The CDR3 bases are TGTGCCAGCAGCCTCCCGTCGGGATCAACTAATGAAAAACTGTTTTTT. Translating it yields CASSLPSGSTNEKLFF.

A few counts support this clonotype. This chain connects TRBV9 to TRBJ2-1, with D perhaps TRBD1 (6 bases). The assigned J gene may be wrong: the sequence end matches TRBJ2-5 better. This CDR3 comprises 12 residues. Per the germline V gene, CDR1 is SGDLS and CDR2 is YYNGEE. In DNA form, the CDR3 reads TGTGCCAGCAGCGAAATAGGGGGGACCCAGTACTTC. This sequence encodes CASSEIGGTQYF.

This clonotype was observed a few times. The rearrangement uses TRBV11-2 and TRBJ2-1, with D tentatively TRBD1 (5 bases). This CDR3 has 15 residues. The germline gives CDR1 SGHAT, CDR2 FQNNGV. V lost 2 bases, J lost 6 bases, and 14 bases lay in between. The CDR3 here is CASSLSVQVLNEQFF. The CDR3 DNA reads as TGTGCCAGCAGCTTAAGTGTACAGGTCCTCAATGAGCAGTTCTTC. The variable domain in full, with the rest retrieved from reference TRBV11-2 and TRBJ2-1, is EAGVAQSPRYKIIEKRQSVAFWCNPISGHATLYWYQQILGQGPKLLIQFQNNGVVDDSQLPKDRFSAERLKGVDSTLKIQPAKLEDSAVYLCASSLSVQVLNEQFFGPGTRLTVL.

This chain uses TRBV3-1 with TRBJ2-2; D unclear. The V gene lost 3 bases and the J gene lost 5 bases, with 10 bases spanning the gap. In germline, CDR1 is LGHDT, CDR2 YNNKEL (reference sequence). The CDR3 length is 14 residues. CDR3 bases: TGTGCCAGCAGCCAGGATAGGGTAACCGGGGAGCTGTTTTTT. Amino acids: CASSQDRVTGELFF.

V gene TRBV20-1 combines with J gene TRBJ2-7; 9 bases align to TRBD2. This CDR3 comprises 17 residues. Germline loops: CDR1 DFQATT, CDR2 SNEGSKA (reference sequence). The V gene end was trimmed by 0 bases and the J gene end by 2 bases; junction bases not matched to a gene: 11. As DNA, the CDR3 is TGCAGTGCTAGAGATCAGGCGGGGGGGCCGAACCCCTACGAGCAGTACTTC. Translated: CSARDQAGGPNPYEQYF.

This rearrangement joins TRBV13 to TRBJ2-1; weak D call: TRBD2 (6 bases). The V gene lost 8 bases and the J gene lost 6 bases, with 17 bases spanning the gap. From germline, CDR1 is PRHDT and CDR2 FYEKMQ (reference sequence). There are 14 residues in the CDR3. The CDR3 protein is CASFAGLTPNEQFF. The CDR3 coding sequence is TGTGCCAGCTTCGCGGGACTCACCCCCAATGAGCAGTTCTTC.

The chain is built from TRBV5-1 and TRBJ2-7, with 11 bases aligning to TRBD2. Germline CDR1 reads SGHRS; CDR2 reads YFSETQ. V shed 3 bases and J 6 bases; nucleotides not matched to a gene: 20. The CDR3 runs to 19 residues. In DNA form, the CDR3 reads TGCGCCAGCAGCTCAACAGCGGTTAGCGGGGGGGCCAGCTTGGCCGAGCAGTACTTC. Amino acid sequence: CASSSTAVSGGASLAEQYF.

This clonotype was detected only a few times. The rearrangement uses TRBV27 and TRBJ1-5, with TRBD1 matching over 9 bases. From germline, CDR1 is MNHEY and CDR2 SMNVEV (reference sequence). Germline trimming cut 4 bases from V and 5 bases from J; bases unmatched to any gene: 6. This CDR3 contains 15 residues. The CDR3 region is CASSSDRGRDQPQHF. The CDR3 nucleotides read TGTGCCAGCAGTTCGGACAGGGGCCGTGATCAGCCCCAGCATTTT.

Turning to this clonotype: This CDR3 fails to terminate in the conserved phenylalanine or tryptophan, so it likely reflects a read error. This chain links TRBV7-2 with TRBJ2-7; no firm D call. The CDR3 has 13 residues. Germline V gene lookup returns CDR1 SGHTA and CDR2 FQGNSA. V lost 4 bases and J 3 bases, leaving 10 bases between the germline ends. The CDR3 loop is CASSSTISYEQYS. CDR3 nucleotides: TGTGCCAGCAGCTCGACGATTAGCTACGAGCAGTACTCC.

V usage is TRBV12-3 or TRBV12-4 and J usage is TRBJ2-3; D might be TRBD2 (6 bases). This CDR3 has 15 residues. Trimming pared 3 bases from V and 1 base from J, leaving 11 bases between. The CDR3 sequence is CASSFGLPGTDTQYF. The CDR3 bases are TGTGCCAGCAGTTTTGGACTACCGGGCACAGATACGCAGTATTTT.

This clonotype was observed many times. The chain recombines TRBV5-4 with TRBJ1-1, with D unresolved. Trimming left V 5 bases short and J 7 bases short, with 12 bases between. CDR3 length: 12 amino acids. Germline values: CDR1 SGHNT, CDR2 YYREEE (reference sequence). CDR3 region: CASSPSGFEAFF. The CDR3 DNA follows: TGTGCCAGCAGTCCCAGCGGTTTTGAAGCTTTCTTT.

CDR3 sequence: CASSLEQGVYNEQFF. CDR3 nucleotide sequence: TGTGCCAGCAGCTTAGAACAGGGGGTCTACAATGAGCAGTTCTTC. V is TRBV7-6 and J is TRBJ2-1; 8 bases fit TRBD1. The CDR3 is made up of 15 amino acids. With 1 base clipped from V and 3 bases from J, the junction kept 2 bases outside the gene matches. Germline V gene lookup returns CDR1 SGHVS and CDR2 FNYEAQ.

This sequence joins TRBV20-1 and TRBJ2-5, with a weak D call TRBD2 (5 bases). Trimming took off 3 bases at V and 2 bases at J, with 10 bases between the two ends. Germline V gives CDR1 DFQATT, CDR2 SNEGSKA (reference sequence). The CDR3 totals 13 residues. The CDR3 reads CSASKDYQETQYF. As DNA, the CDR3 is TGCAGTGCTAGTAAAGACTATCAAGAGACCCAGTACTTC.

In this sample, this clonotype turned up a few times. V gene TRBV5-1 combines with J gene TRBJ2-5; a possible D gene is TRBD1 (6 bases). Germline V gene sequence: CDR1 SGHRS, CDR2 YFSETQ. This CDR3 contains 15 residues. V was pared by 5 bases and J by 1 base, with 15 bases between. CDR3 region: CASSPRAGAQETQYF. The CDR3 DNA is TGCGCCAGCAGTCCCCGGGCAGGGGCCCAAGAGACCCAGTACTTC.

The chain combines TRBV12-3 or TRBV12-4 with TRBJ1-6, with 7 bases lining up with TRBD1. This CDR3 spans 13 amino acids. V trimming: 5 bases; J trimming: 7 bases; junction bases outside the gene matches: 2. The CDR3 here is CASSAGGNSPLHF. CDR3 in DNA: TGTGCCAGCAGTGCAGGGGGGAATTCACCCCTCCACTTT.

The chain is built from TRBV7-2 and TRBJ1-1; the D gene is possibly TRBD1 (5 bases). Per the germline V gene, CDR1 is SGHTA and CDR2 is FQGNSA. The CDR3 contains 14 residues. The V and J ends lost 7 bases and 0 bases respectively, with 12 bases between them. The CDR3 DNA reads as TGTGCCAGCACCAGACAGACCATGAACACTGAAGCTTTCTTT. It specifies CASTRQTMNTEAFF.

The chain combines TRBV20-1 with TRBJ1-2, with TRBD1 identical over 7 bases. CDR3 length: 13 residues. Per the germline V gene, CDR1 is DFQATT and CDR2 is SNEGSKA (reference sequence). J was trimmed by 6 bases and V by 6 bases; bases with no gene match: 10. DNA for the CDR3: TGCAGTGCCGAGCCCCAGGGGGGGAATGGCTACACCTTC. The encoded protein is CSAEPQGGNGYTF.

V usage is TRBV7-9 and J usage is TRBJ2-7; 9 nucleotides match TRBD1. J was trimmed by 8 bases and V by 5 bases; bases with no gene match: 7. CDR1 is SEHNR, CDR2 FQNEAQ, per germline (reference sequence). The CDR3 totals 13 residues. The CDR3 DNA follows: TGTGCCAGCAGCCCCGGGACAGGGATAAAGCAGTACTTC. Its translation is CASSPGTGIKQYF.

V usage is TRBV30 and J usage is TRBJ1-4; D ambiguous. Trimming took off 2 bases at V and 5 bases at J, with 12 bases between the two ends. Germline CDR1 reads GTSNPN; CDR2 reads SVGIG (reference sequence). The CDR3 contains 14 residues. The CDR3 loop reads CAWSSGTSNEKLFF. The CDR3 bases are TGTGCCTGGAGTAGCGGCACCTCGAATGAAAAACTGTTTTTT.

The sample holds a few counts of this clonotype. CDR3 nucleotides: TGTGCCAGCAGCGGGGGCGGGCGAGCTGAAGCTTTCTTT. This sequence encodes CASSGGGRAEAFF. The chain couples TRBV7-2 to TRBJ1-1; weak D call: TRBD1 (6 bases). The germline CDR1 and CDR2 sequences are SGHTA and FQGNSA. This CDR3 spans 13 amino acids. The V end lost 5 bases, the J end lost 6 bases, and 13 bases lay between the germline ends.

V usage is TRBV3-1 and J usage is TRBJ2-7; D is possibly TRBD2 (7 bases). Germline-derived CDR1 and CDR2 are LGHDT and YNNKEL (reference sequence). The CDR3 is 15 residues long. V shed 2 bases and J shed 2 bases, with 13 bases lying between them. In DNA form, the CDR3 reads TGTGCCAGCAGCCAAACGCGGGGGCAAACCTACGAGCAGTACTTC. It is translated as CASSQTRGQTYEQYF.

The J gene is TRBJ2-2, the V gene TRBV6-5, with TRBD1 matching 7 bases. Germline trimming cut 6 bases from V and 6 bases from J; bases unmatched to any gene: 7. CDR1 and CDR2 (germline): MNHEY, SVGAGI. This CDR3 spans 14 amino acids. The CDR3 loop is CASRQTQGAGELFF. For the CDR3, the DNA is TGTGCCAGCAGACAAACCCAGGGGGCCGGGGAGCTGTTTTTT.